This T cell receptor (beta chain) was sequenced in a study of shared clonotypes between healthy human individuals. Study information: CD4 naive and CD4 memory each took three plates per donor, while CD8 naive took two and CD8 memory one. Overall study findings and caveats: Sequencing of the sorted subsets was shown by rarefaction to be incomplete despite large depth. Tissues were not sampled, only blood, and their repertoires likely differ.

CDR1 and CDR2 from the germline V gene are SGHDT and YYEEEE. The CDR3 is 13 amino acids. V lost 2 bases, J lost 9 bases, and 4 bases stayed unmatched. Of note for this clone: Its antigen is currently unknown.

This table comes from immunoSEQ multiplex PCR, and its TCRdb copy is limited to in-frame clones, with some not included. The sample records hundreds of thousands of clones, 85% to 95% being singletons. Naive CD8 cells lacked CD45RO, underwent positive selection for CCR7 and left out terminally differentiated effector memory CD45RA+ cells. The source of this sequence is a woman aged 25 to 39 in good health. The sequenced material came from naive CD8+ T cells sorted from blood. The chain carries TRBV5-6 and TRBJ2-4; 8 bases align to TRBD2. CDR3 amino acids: CASSFGTRGIQYF. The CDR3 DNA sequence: TGTGCCAGCAGCTTCGGGACTAGAGGCATTCAGTACTTC.